This TCR beta chain is from a study of beta chain features in type 1 diabetes. Study information: Patient and healthy donor groups were alike in age, gender and cell yields.

Of the isolated RNA, all was reverse transcribed, and so the sequenced material was expressed TCRB transcripts. Repertoires were generated with immunoSEQ multiplex PCR, while TCRdb's copy carries only in-frame clones and drops some. The table records approximately 330,000 clones, roughly 9.6% of them present only once. V lost 4 bases and J 0 bases, leaving 7 bases between the germline ends. CDR1 and CDR2 (germline): SQVTM, ANQGSEA. The CDR3 covers 13 residues. This clone was counted a few times. The specimen sequenced was naive CD4+ T cells from blood. The rearrangement links TRBV29-1 to TRBJ1-5; no clear D. The receptor was derived from a woman in her 30s in good health. The CDR3 region has the DNA TGCAGCGTTGCCCGGGATAGCAATCAGCCCCAGCATTTT. Translating it yields CSVARDSNQPQHF.